Listed below are T cell receptor beta chains from one sample, sequenced in a study of OX40 agonist ivuxolimab in advanced cancers. TCRdb keeps only in-frame clones here, not all; method: immunoSEQ multiplex PCR. Of 69,000 or so clones in the sample, approximately 78% are singletons; the top ten hold roughly 6.2%. Sequences were derived from CD4+ or CD8+ T cells sorted from blood, sampled in a trial of the OX40 agonist ivuxolimab. These receptor sequences come from an adult with an advanced solid tumor such as melanoma, head and neck, liver or kidney cancer. The CDR3 runs from the conserved cysteine through the conserved F or W. Each record gives: V gene, D gene, clone size, J gene, CDR3 DNA, CDR3 protein. A D gene is named only where the DNA matches it firmly. Only some rows state a clone size, as once, few, many or a class for expanded clones.

TRBV7-2	.	.	TRBJ1-5	TGTGCCAGCAGCTTAAACTTATATCAGCCCCAGCATTTT	CASSLNLYQPQHF
TRBV6-5	.	.	TRBJ1-1	TGTGCCAGCAGCCTCTTCTTAACTGGGACGACTGAAGCTTTCTTT	CASSLFLTGTTEAFF
TRBV27	.	once	TRBJ2-7	TGTGCCAGCAGTTTATACGATAACACCTACGAGCAGTACTTC	CASSLYDNTYEQYF
TRBV4-2	TRBD2	.	TRBJ2-1	TGTGCCAGCAGCCAAGAGACTTCTCTCCTAGCGGGATACGAGCAGTTCTTC	CASSQETSLLAGYEQFF
TRBV5-1	.	.	TRBJ1-1	TGCGCCAGCAGCCCATCGCTTAGGACAGACATGAACACTGAAGCTTTCTTT	CASSPSLRTDMNTEAFF
TRBV5-1	TRBD1	.	TRBJ1-4	TGCGCCAGCAGCGGATATCCGGGACAGGGAGGTGAAAAACTGTTTTTT	CASSGYPGQGGEKLFF
TRBV27	.	.	TRBJ1-6	TGTGCCAGCCGACAGACAAACTCCTATAATTCACCCCTCCACTTT	CASRQTNSYNSPLHF
TRBV5-1	.	.	TRBJ2-1	TGCGCCAGCAGCCCCGGGAGACACAATGAGCAGTTCTTC	CASSPGRHNEQFF
TRBV7-9	.	.	TRBJ2-7	TGTGCCAGCAGCTTAGGGCGTCAGGGGGGCTACGAGCAGTACTTC	CASSLGRQGGYEQYF
TRBV7-6	.	once	TRBJ1-1	TGTGCCAGCAGCCCTCAGGGATACGGCACTGAAGCTTTCTTT	CASSPQGYGTEAFF